This T cell receptor beta chain was documented in a study of T cell responses to AZD1222 COVID-19 vaccine. The study, taken as a whole, reports: With dominance at 160-218 and 743-854, vaccine-associated CD4 TCRs spanned spike.

Sequencing used immunoSEQ multiplex PCR; TCRdb keeps in-frame clones, though not all of them. The sample contains 100,000 to 120,000 clones, 87% of which appear only once. This clone occurred once. What it recognizes is unknown. This sample comprised peripheral blood, obtained on day 0 of AZD1222 vaccination. This sequence originates from an adult in good health.

The CDR3 reads CASSPQQGTDTQYF. The CDR3 DNA follows: TGTGCCAGCTCACCACAACAGGGGACAGATACGCAGTATTTT. V and J are TRBV18 and TRBJ2-3; TRBD1 agrees at 7 bases. The CDR3 runs to 14 residues. The germline V gene has CDR1 KGHSH and CDR2 LQKENI. V dropped 1 base and J dropped 3; count of bases not matched to a gene: 1. The full variable domain, its missing parts supplied by reference TRBV18 and TRBJ2-3, is NAGVMQNPRHLVRRRGQEARLRCSPMKGHSHVYWYRQLPEEGLKFMVYLQKENIIDESGMPKERFSAEFPKEGPSILRIQQVVRGDSAAYFCASSPQQGTDTQYFGPGTRLTVL.